A selection of T cell receptor beta chains follows, all from one sample in a study of T cell changes during pregnancy in multiple sclerosis. Sequencing was performed with immunoSEQ multiplex PCR; in TCRdb, only in-frame clones are kept and a portion is missing. This table holds under 50,000 clones, 93% found once. The source material was CD8+ T cells from peripheral blood mononuclear cells, sampled in the third trimester of pregnancy. The receptors originated from a female donor with multiple sclerosis, enrolled in a pregnancy study. Each CDR3 is given with its conserved first and last residue. D genes are given only for firm matches. For some rows the clone size is stated as once, few or many, or as a class when expanded; others skip it.

D gene,clone size,J gene,V gene,CDR3 DNA,CDR3 protein
NA,NA,TRBJ2-7,TRBV19,TGTGCCAGTAGTATGTTCGGGGGTCCCTCCTACGAGCAGTACTTC,CASSMFGGPSYEQYF
TRBD2,once,TRBJ2-2,TRBV27,TGTGCCAGCGGGACTATAGGGTCCGGGGAGCTGTTTTTT,CASGTIGSGELFF
NA,NA,TRBJ1-2,TRBV5-4,TGTGCCAGCAGCCCAAGCTTGACAGAGATAAACGTCTATGGCTACACCTTC,CASSPSLTEINVYGYTF
TRBD1,NA,TRBJ1-6,TRBV6-5,TGTGCCAGCAGTTACCCGGGACAGAACCTCCACTTT,CASSYPGQNLHF
NA,NA,TRBJ2-7,TRBV4-1,TGCGCCAGCAGCCAAGATCTGTCCTACGAGCAGTACTTC,CASSQDLSYEQYF
NA,NA,TRBJ2-2,TRBV14,TGTGCCAGCAGCCTCGTCAGGACCGGGGAGCTGTTTTTT,CASSLVRTGELFF
NA,NA,TRBJ2-7,TRBV19,TGTGCCAGTAGTATGGAGGACGCCTACGAGCAGTACTTC,CASSMEDAYEQYF
NA,NA,TRBJ1-2,TRBV7-9,TGTGCCAGCAGCTTATCAGAAAGTCAAATTGGCTACACCTTC,CASSLSESQIGYTF
NA,NA,TRBJ2-2,TRBV19,TGTGCCAGTAGTATAGATCTGGCAGCCGGGGAGCTGTTTTTT,CASSIDLAAGELFF
TRBD1,medium-sized,TRBJ2-3,TRBV2,TGTGCCAGTGCGGGACAGGGGGTACAAGATACGCAGTATTTT,CASAGQGVQDTQYF
NA,NA,TRBJ2-2,TRBV30,TGTGCCTGGAGTGTAGATCCGGCCGGCGGGGAGATCGGGGAGCTGTTTTTT,CAWSVDPAGGEIGELFF
NA,NA,TRBJ1-2,TRBV9,TGTGCCAGCAGCGTATCCACCGCAGCGCGGTCATTCTATGGCTACACCTTC,CASSVSTAARSFYGYTF
NA,NA,TRBJ2-7,TRBV2,TGTGCCAGCATGGTGGTTCTCGGCGAGCAGTACTTC,CASMVVLGEQYF
TRBD1,NA,TRBJ1-2,TRBV25-1,TGTGCCAGCCGGACAGGGGCAGGCTACACCTTC,CASRTGAGYTF
TRBD2,NA,TRBJ2-1,TRBV6-4,TGTGCCAGCAGTGACTCAGCGGGGGGGCTTAATGAGCAGTTCTTC,CASSDSAGGLNEQFF
NA,NA,TRBJ2-5,TRBV7-2,TGTGCCAGCAGCCCGATTAGTGGGGCAGAGACCCAGTACTTC,CASSPISGAETQYF
NA,NA,TRBJ1-1,TRBV9,TGTGCCAGCAGCGTTTGGGGGGGGAACACTGAAGCTTTCTTT,CASSVWGGNTEAFF
TRBD1,NA,TRBJ2-1,TRBV15,TGTGCCACCAGCAGATCACTGAGGGGACAGGGGTGGAATGAGCAGTTCTTC,CATSRSLRGQGWNEQFF
NA,few,TRBJ1-1,TRBV29-1,TGCAGCGTTGAAAACAGAGTGAACACTGAAGCTTTCTTT,CSVENRVNTEAFF
TRBD1,NA,TRBJ1-5,TRBV5-1,TGCGCCAGCAGCTTGGGTTCAGGGGGCCATCAGCCCCAGCATTTT,CASSLGSGGHQPQHF
NA,NA,TRBJ1-6,TRBV6-1,TGTGCCAGCAGTGAAGCGCTTCGGGGGAATTCACCCCTCCACTTT,CASSEALRGNSPLHF
TRBD2,once,TRBJ2-5,TRBV9,TGTGCCAGCAGCGCGGAACTAGCGGGGGTCCAAGAGACCCAGTACTTC,CASSAELAGVQETQYF
TRBD2,NA,TRBJ2-3,TRBV9,TGTGCCAGCGGCTCTAGCGGGGGAGAGTTAGATACGCAGTATTTT,CASGSSGGELDTQYF
NA,NA,TRBJ1-5,TRBV6-6,TGTGCCAGCAGCCCGGGGGGGCTTGGTCAGCCCCAGCATTTT,CASSPGGLGQPQHF
NA,NA,TRBJ2-2,TRBV11-2,TGTGCCAGCAGCCTGGGCAGGGGATCCCCCGGGGAGCTGTTTTTT,CASSLGRGSPGELFF
NA,NA,TRBJ1-4,TRBV7-2,TGTGCCAGCAGCTTGCCCGGGATGGGCATTGAAAAACTGTTTTTT,CASSLPGMGIEKLFF
NA,NA,TRBJ2-3,TRBV5-1,TGCGCCAGCAGCCCCGACAGGCCGACTAGCACAGATACGCAGTATTTT,CASSPDRPTSTDTQYF
NA,NA,TRBJ1-2,TRBV29-1,TGCAGCATTTCCCAGGGGAGCTATGGCTACACCTTC,CSISQGSYGYTF
TRBD1,NA,TRBJ2-7,TRBV13,TGTGCCAGCAGCTTAGGCCCGGGACAGTACGAGCAGTACTTC,CASSLGPGQYEQYF
TRBD1,few,TRBJ2-7,TRBV30,TGTGCCTGGATGGGACCGGGACAGCAGTACGAGCAGTACTTC,CAWMGPGQQYEQYF
NA,NA,TRBJ1-2,TRBV29-1,TGCAGCGTTGAGCGTGAGCTTAATGGCTACACCTTC,CSVERELNGYTF
TRBD1,NA,TRBJ2-1,TRBV7-9,TGTGCCAGCAGCTTAGACCCTCGGACAGGAGCGTTCTTC,CASSLDPRTGAFF
NA,NA,TRBJ2-3,TRBV11-2,TGTGCCAGCACCGGGGATACGCAGTATTTT,CASTGDTQYF
NA,NA,TRBJ1-1,TRBV29-1,TGCAGCGTTTTCTCGACTGAAGCTTTCTTT,CSVFSTEAFF
NA,NA,TRBJ1-4,TRBV7-3,TGTGCCAGCAGCTTAATAGGCTCAGGGAAGGAAAAACTGTTTTTT,CASSLIGSGKEKLFF
TRBD1,once,TRBJ1-5,TRBV6-5,TGTGCCAGCAGACCATACACAGGGGGGAATCAGCCCCAGCATTTT,CASRPYTGGNQPQHF
NA,NA,TRBJ1-1,TRBV7-2,TGTGCCAGCAGAACAGGCCTTGAAGCTTTCTTT,CASRTGLEAFF